This TCR beta chain was identified in a study of blood T cell repertoires in COVID-19. Study overall: Samples taken during acute and convalescent COVID-19 were collected in the United States, Italy and Spain. Sources were T cells, B-cell-depleted T cells, or PBMCs; the material itself was cDNA or gDNA.

Libraries were prepared by immunoSEQ multiplex PCR; TCRdb keeps only in-frame clonotypes and omits some of them. The table shows around 190,000 clones, with roughly four fifths occurring only once. V dropped 5 bases and J dropped 4 bases, with 17 bases sitting between them. Germline CDR1 reads MDHEN; CDR2 reads SYDVKM. The length of the CDR3 is 15 residues. The TCR sequence derives from a woman between 45 and 60 years old with acute or convalescent COVID-19. The chain couples TRBV28 to TRBJ1-2, with D possibly matching TRBD1 (5 bases). The sample was peripheral blood. The CDR3 region is CASSPYRFSSYGYTF. The CDR3 nucleotides are TGTGCCAGCAGTCCGTACAGGTTTAGTAGCTATGGCTACACCTTC.